Listed below are T cell receptor beta chains from one sample, sequenced in a study of T cell responses to AZD1222 COVID-19 vaccine. TCRdb's copy holds only in-frame clones and misses some; the assay was immunoSEQ multiplex PCR. Here the sample spans 250,000 to 300,000 clones, about 94% being singletons. Here the sequenced sample was peripheral blood, taken 28 days after the second AZD1222 dose. These receptors were obtained from an adult who received the AZD1222 COVID-19 vaccine. Each CDR3 is given with its conserved first and last residue. Fields, in order: CDR3 length, clone size, D gene, V gene, J gene, CDR3 DNA, CDR3 protein. A D gene is named only where the DNA matches it firmly. Clone size, where shown, is once, few, many, or a class for clones that have expanded.

11,.,.,TRBV20-1,TRBJ2-7,TGCAGTGCTAACAGGGCCTACGAGCAGTACTTC,CSANRAYEQYF
15,once,TRBD2,TRBV5-1,TRBJ2-7,TGCGCCAGCAGCCAGGGAGTAGCGGGGACCTACGAGCAGTACTTC,CASSQGVAGTYEQYF
13,.,TRBD1,TRBV30,TRBJ1-2,TGTGCCTGGCAACCGGACAGGGGCTATGGCTACACCTTC,CAWQPDRGYGYTF
14,once,.,TRBV24-1,TRBJ1-5,TGTGCCACCAGTGAGCGTGGAGGAGGCCAGCCCCAGCATTTT,CATSERGGGQPQHF
14,once,TRBD1,TRBV18,TRBJ2-4,TGTGCCAGCTCACCAAGACAGGGGGGAAACATTCAGTACTTC,CASSPRQGGNIQYF
15,.,.,TRBV10-3,TRBJ1-3,TGTGCCATCAGTGTAAGGGGTATAGCTGGAAACACCATATATTTT,CAISVRGIAGNTIYF
17,once,TRBD2,TRBV7-2,TRBJ2-7,TGTGCCAGCAGTTCTCGCACTAGCGGGGGTTCCTCCTACGAGCAGTACTTC,CASSSRTSGGSSYEQYF
15,.,TRBD2,TRBV6-1,TRBJ2-5,TGTGCCAGCAGTGAAGTGGGGGGGGATATGGAGACCCAGTACTTC,CASSEVGGDMETQYF
12,.,.,TRBV2,TRBJ2-7,TGTGCCAGCAGTACCCTCAGGGGCGAGCAGTACTTC,CASSTLRGEQYF
15,.,TRBD2,TRBV3-1/TRBV3-2,TRBJ2-1,TGTGCCAGCAGCTTCCGCGGGCAGCGGGGCAATGAGCAGTTCTTC,CASSFRGQRGNEQFF
13,few,.,TRBV7-3,TRBJ1-1,TGTGCCAGCAGCCGGGGGCTAGGGGCTGAAGCTTTCTTT,CASSRGLGAEAFF
11,.,.,TRBV3-1/TRBV3-2,TRBJ2-7,TGTGCCAGCACCCTGGGGTACGAGCAGTACTTC,CASTLGYEQYF
14,.,TRBD2,TRBV10-3,TRBJ2-1,TGTGCCATCAGTGCGGGACTAGCGGGAAATGAGCAGTTCTTC,CAISAGLAGNEQFF
17,.,.,TRBV3-1/TRBV3-2,TRBJ2-2,TGTGCCAGCAGCCAAGCCCCGGGCCTCTGGGAGGCCGGGGAGCTGTTTTTT,CASSQAPGLWEAGELFF
16,.,TRBD2,TRBV7-8,TRBJ2-1,TGTGCCAGCAGTTCGACTAGCGGGTTCTCCTACAATGAGCAGTTCTTC,CASSSTSGFSYNEQFF
14,.,.,TRBV5-4,TRBJ1-1,TGTGCCAGCAGCAGGGGACTGACGAACACTGAAGCTTTCTTT,CASSRGLTNTEAFF
14,.,.,TRBV7-2,TRBJ2-3,TGTGCCAGCAGCCCCAATAGGGGGGGAGATACGCAGTATTTT,CASSPNRGGDTQYF
13,once,TRBD1,TRBV5-1,TRBJ1-2,TGCGCCAGCAGCTTGGACAGGGGCTCAGGCTACACCTTC,CASSLDRGSGYTF
13,.,.,TRBV30,TRBJ1-2,TGTGCTCGGCTACGGCCGGATAAGGATGGCTACACCTTC,CARLRPDKDGYTF
16,.,.,TRBV9,TRBJ2-5,TGTGCCAGCAGCGTAGGAGGCAGGGGAGGGCAAGAGACCCAGTACTTC,CASSVGGRGGQETQYF
15,.,TRBD1,TRBV5-6,TRBJ2-2,TGTGCCAGCAGCTTGGCCAGGGGGCACACCGGGGAGCTGTTTTTT,CASSLARGHTGELFF
14,.,.,TRBV5-8,TRBJ2-7,TGTGCCAGCAGCGCTGGGGACGGCTCCTACGAGCAGTACTTC,CASSAGDGSYEQYF
15,.,.,TRBV5-5,TRBJ1-2,TGTGCCAGCAGCACCCCGGGGGGGAAGATCTATGGCTACACCTTC,CASSTPGGKIYGYTF
15,.,.,TRBV6-5,TRBJ2-7,TGTGCCAGCAGTTCTCCCCGGCAGGGATCTACCGAGCAGTACTTC,CASSSPRQGSTEQYF
15,.,TRBD2,TRBV27,TRBJ2-3,TGTGCCAGCAGTTTGCTCCTAGCGGGGACAGATACGCAGTATTTT,CASSLLLAGTDTQYF
12,.,.,TRBV7-8,TRBJ2-7,TGTGCCAGCAGCCGCTTTAGTGACGAGCAGTACTTC,CASSRFSDEQYF
13,.,TRBD2,TRBV19,TRBJ2-7,TGTGCCAGTAGTATGTATGGGGAGGGCGAGCAGTACTTC,CASSMYGEGEQYF
15,.,TRBD1,TRBV18,TRBJ1-5,TGTGCCAGCTCTGCCCAAGGAGGGGGCGTTCAGCCCCAGCATTTT,CASSAQGGGVQPQHF
14,.,.,TRBV3-1/TRBV3-2,TRBJ1-2,TGTGCCAGCAGCCATGGGAACAATGACTATGGCTACACCTTC,CASSHGNNDYGYTF
13,.,.,TRBV27,TRBJ1-2,TGTGCCAGCAGTCCTGCGGGGCGCTATGGCTACACCTTC,CASSPAGRYGYTF
14,.,.,TRBV3-1/TRBV3-2,TRBJ2-1,TGTGCCAGCAGCAGGGGGGGAGGGGTCGATGAGCAGTTCTTC,CASSRGGGVDEQFF
14,.,.,TRBV7-8,TRBJ2-3,TGTGCCAGCAGCCTCGGAGTAACCGCCGATACGCAGTATTTT,CASSLGVTADTQYF
15,.,.,TRBV7-9,TRBJ1-4,TGTGCCAGCAGCATCACGCAACTGGTTAATGAAAAACTGTTTTTT,CASSITQLVNEKLFF
12,.,.,TRBV19,TRBJ1-3,TGTGCCAGTCAATCGGATGGAAACACCATATATTTT,CASQSDGNTIYF
14,.,.,TRBV28,TRBJ1-2,TGTGCCAGCAGCAAGGGGGGGCTTTCTAATGGCTACACCTTC,CASSKGGLSNGYTF
18,.,TRBD1,TRBV28,TRBJ1-5,TGTGCCAGCTACCCGCCACAGGGGGCCGAGTATAGCAATCAGCCCCAGCATTTT,CASYPPQGAEYSNQPQHF
12,.,.,TRBV29-1,TRBJ1-4,TGCAGCGCCCGAACCCTTAATGAAAAACTGTTTTTT,CSARTLNEKLFF
15,.,TRBD1,TRBV3-1/TRBV3-2,TRBJ1-1,TGTGCCAGCAGCCATTCGGGACAGGGGAACACTGAAGCTTTCTTT,CASSHSGQGNTEAFF
14,.,TRBD2,TRBV11-2,TRBJ2-7,TGTGCCAGCTCCGGGACTAGCGGGACCTACGAGCAGTACTTC,CASSGTSGTYEQYF
14,.,.,TRBV6-2/TRBV6-3,TRBJ2-7,TGTGCCAGCAGTTACTCGATGCTGGTCTACGAGCAGTACTTC,CASSYSMLVYEQYF
15,.,TRBD2,TRBV7-9,TRBJ2-2,TGTGCCAGCAGCTTTAGCGGGAGAAAGACCGGGGAGCTGTTTTTT,CASSFSGRKTGELFF
11,.,.,TRBV6-6,TRBJ1-1,TGTGCCAGCAGAGAGAACACTGAAGCTTTCTTT,CASRENTEAFF
14,.,.,TRBV5-4,TRBJ2-7,TGTGCCAGCAGTCCAGCTACCGGAGCCTACGAGCAGTACTTC,CASSPATGAYEQYF
19,.,TRBD1,TRBV7-9,TRBJ2-1,TGTGCCAGCAGCTTAGGAGGACAGGGAATAAAAAGACCCTACAATGAGCAGTTCTTC,CASSLGGQGIKRPYNEQFF
13,.,.,TRBV19,TRBJ1-1,TGTGCCAGTAGTGATGGACAGAACACTGAAGCTTTCTTT,CASSDGQNTEAFF
14,.,.,TRBV29-1,TRBJ1-1,TGCAGCGTTGTTGGAGGGCGGGGGAACACTGAAGCTTTCTTT,CSVVGGRGNTEAFF
15,.,.,TRBV28,TRBJ2-1,TGTGCCAGCAGTTTAACCCGGCCAGGCCGAAATGAGCAGTTCTTC,CASSLTRPGRNEQFF
17,.,.,TRBV3-1/TRBV3-2,TRBJ1-6,TGTGCCAGCAGCCAAGATAGGGGGAGGGGAGGCCGGTCACCCCTCCACTTT,CASSQDRGRGGRSPLHF
14,.,TRBD1,TRBV19,TRBJ2-7,TGTGCCAGTAGTATAGGGGACAGGGCTGGCGAGCAGTACTTC,CASSIGDRAGEQYF
15,.,.,TRBV7-9,TRBJ2-6,TGTGCCAGCAGCTTAAGGGTAGCCGGGGCCAACGTCCTGACTTTC,CASSLRVAGANVLTF
13,once,TRBD1,TRBV5-1,TRBJ1-1,TGCGCCAGCAGCCCGTCAGAGACAGGGTCCCCCTTCTTT,CASSPSETGSPFF
13,once,.,TRBV28,TRBJ1-2,TGTGCCAGCAGTTCACCAGGGGCCTATGGCTACACCTTC,CASSSPGAYGYTF
12,.,.,TRBV2,TRBJ2-7,TGTTCCACGGGGCGGAATTACTACGAGCAGTACTTC,CSTGRNYYEQYF
13,.,TRBD1,TRBV9,TRBJ2-7,TGTGCCAGCAGCGTAGGGGACAGGCGCGAGCAGTACTTC,CASSVGDRREQYF